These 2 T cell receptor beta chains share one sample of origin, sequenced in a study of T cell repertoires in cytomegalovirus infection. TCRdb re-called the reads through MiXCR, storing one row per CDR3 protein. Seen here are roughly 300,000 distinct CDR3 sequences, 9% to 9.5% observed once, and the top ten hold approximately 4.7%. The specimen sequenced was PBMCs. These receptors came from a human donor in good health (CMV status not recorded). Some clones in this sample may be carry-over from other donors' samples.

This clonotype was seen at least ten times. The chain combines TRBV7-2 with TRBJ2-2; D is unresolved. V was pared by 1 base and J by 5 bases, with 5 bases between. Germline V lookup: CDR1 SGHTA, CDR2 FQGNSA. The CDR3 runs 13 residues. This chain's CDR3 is CASSLDQTGELFF. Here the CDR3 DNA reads TGTGCCAGCAGCTTAGACCAAACCGGGGAGCTGTTTTTT.

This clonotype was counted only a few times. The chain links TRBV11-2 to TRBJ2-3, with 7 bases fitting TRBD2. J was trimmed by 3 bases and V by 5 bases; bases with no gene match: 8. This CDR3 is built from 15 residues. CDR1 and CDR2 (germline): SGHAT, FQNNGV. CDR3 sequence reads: CASSPSAGDTDTQYF. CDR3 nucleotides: TGTGCCAGCAGCCCATCGGCGGGGGATACAGATACGCAGTATTTT.